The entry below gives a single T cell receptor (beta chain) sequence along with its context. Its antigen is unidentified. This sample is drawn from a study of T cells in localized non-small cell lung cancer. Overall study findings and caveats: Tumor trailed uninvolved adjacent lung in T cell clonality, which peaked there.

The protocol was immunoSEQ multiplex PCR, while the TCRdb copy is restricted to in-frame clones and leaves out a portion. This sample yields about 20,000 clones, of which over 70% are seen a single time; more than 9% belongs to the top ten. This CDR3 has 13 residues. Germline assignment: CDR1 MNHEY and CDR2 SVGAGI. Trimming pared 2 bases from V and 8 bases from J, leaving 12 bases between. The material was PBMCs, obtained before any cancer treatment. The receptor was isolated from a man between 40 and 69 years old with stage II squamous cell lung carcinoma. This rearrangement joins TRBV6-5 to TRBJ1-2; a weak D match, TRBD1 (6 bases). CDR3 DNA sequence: TGTGCCAGCAGTTACATCAGGGGAGCCGGCTACACCTTC. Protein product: CASSYIRGAGYTF.